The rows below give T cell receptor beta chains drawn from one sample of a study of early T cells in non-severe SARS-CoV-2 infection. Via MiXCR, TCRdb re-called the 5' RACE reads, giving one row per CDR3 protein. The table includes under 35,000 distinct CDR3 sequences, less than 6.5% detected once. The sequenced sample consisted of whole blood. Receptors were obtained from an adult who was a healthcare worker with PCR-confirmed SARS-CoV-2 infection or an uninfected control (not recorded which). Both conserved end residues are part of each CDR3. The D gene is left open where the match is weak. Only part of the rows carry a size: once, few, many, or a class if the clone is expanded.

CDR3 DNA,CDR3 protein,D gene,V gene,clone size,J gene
TGTGCCAGCAGCTTACAGGTCAACACTGAAGCTTTCTTT,CASSLQVNTEAFF,.,TRBV7-9,many,TRBJ1-1
TGTGCCAGCAGTTTTTACGGTCCCTCTGGAAACACCATATATTTT,CASSFYGPSGNTIYF,.,TRBV12-3/TRBV12-4,many,TRBJ1-3
TGTGCCAGCACTTGGGACAGCAACACTGAAGCTTTCTTT,CASTWDSNTEAFF,TRBD1,TRBV12-3/TRBV12-4,many,TRBJ1-1
TGTGCCAGCAGTCGGACAGGGGCTATCACAGATACGCAGTATTTT,CASSRTGAITDTQYF,TRBD1,TRBV6-5,few,TRBJ2-3
TGTGCCAGCAGCTTTGAACGGGGGATATCTGGCTACACCTTC,CASSFERGISGYTF,.,TRBV5-4,few,TRBJ1-2
TGCGCCAGCAGCCCTGGGACGGGAGGAAACATTCAGTACTTC,CASSPGTGGNIQYF,TRBD2,TRBV5-1,many,TRBJ2-4
TGTGCCTGGAGTCCTCGCCCCAGCCTGTCCTACGAGCAGTACTTC,CAWSPRPSLSYEQYF,.,TRBV30,many,TRBJ2-7
TGTGCCAGCACACAGACTAGCAGTGGATCGGATACGCAGTATTTT,CASTQTSSGSDTQYF,TRBD2,TRBV2,many,TRBJ2-3
TGTGCCAGCAGCCCCGGGCGCCCAACCAGCACTGAAGCTTTCTTT,CASSPGRPTSTEAFF,.,TRBV7-9,many,TRBJ1-1
TGTGCCAGCAGCTTAGCCCCGGGGGCCTACGAGCAGTACTTC,CASSLAPGAYEQYF,.,TRBV7-3,few,TRBJ2-7
TGTGCCAGCAGCGTTGGACTAGGGGGGAGCGAGCAGTACTTC,CASSVGLGGSEQYF,.,TRBV9,.,TRBJ2-7
TGTGCCAGCAGTTACGCACAGGGGAGGACTGAAGCTTTCTTT,CASSYAQGRTEAFF,TRBD1,TRBV6-5,few,TRBJ1-1
TGTGCCAGCAGCTTTGGGACAGGGGCCTACAATGAGCAGTTCTTC,CASSFGTGAYNEQFF,TRBD1,TRBV5-5,few,TRBJ2-1
TGTGCCAGCAGTGCTCTGGGTAGCAATCAGCCCCAGCATTTT,CASSALGSNQPQHF,.,TRBV6-2/TRBV6-3,few,TRBJ1-5
TGCGCCAGCAGCCAAACTAGCGGGCCATACAATGAGCAGTTCTTC,CASSQTSGPYNEQFF,TRBD2,TRBV4-3,.,TRBJ2-1
TGTGCCAGCAGCTTAACAGGGAATCGGGCAGATACGCAGTATTTT,CASSLTGNRADTQYF,.,TRBV7-2,many,TRBJ2-3
TGTGCCAGCAGCCGCACAAGCACTAGCACAGATACGCAGTATTTT,CASSRTSTSTDTQYF,.,TRBV7-8,many,TRBJ2-3
TGTGCCAGCAGTACCCCGGGGGGGGCCGGTTCACCCCTCCACTTT,CASSTPGGAGSPLHF,.,TRBV6-6,many,TRBJ1-6
TGTGCCAGCAGCCGCACTGGCGGGGGCCCTAATGAGCAGTTCTTC,CASSRTGGGPNEQFF,.,TRBV12-3/TRBV12-4,many,TRBJ2-1
TGTGCCAGCAGCTTATCTAGCCAGAACACTGAAGCTTTCTTT,CASSLSSQNTEAFF,.,TRBV7-3,.,TRBJ1-1
TGTGCCAGCAGCTTTGGGGGCAGGCCCAATCAGCCCCAGCATTTT,CASSFGGRPNQPQHF,.,TRBV13,many,TRBJ1-5
TGCAGTGCTAGAGACTTGGGGCTAGCGGGCCCCTACGAGCAGTACTTC,CSARDLGLAGPYEQYF,TRBD2,TRBV20-1,.,TRBJ2-7
TGCGCCAGCAGCCCGGAAGCCAGCGGGAGGTCTTACGAGCAGTACTTC,CASSPEASGRSYEQYF,TRBD2,TRBV5-1,few,TRBJ2-7
TGTGCCAGCAGTTTATCGTGGACAGGAGAAGTGAATACGCAGTATTTT,CASSLSWTGEVNTQYF,TRBD1,TRBV27,few,TRBJ2-3
TGTGCCAGCAGTTACTCGGGCCAGGAAGCAACTAATGAAAAACTGTTTTTT,CASSYSGQEATNEKLFF,.,TRBV6-2/TRBV6-3,few,TRBJ1-4
TGCAGTGCTAGCTGGGGTGGGTTTGAGCAGTTCTTC,CSASWGGFEQFF,.,TRBV20-1,many,TRBJ2-1
TGTGCCAGCAGCCGCAAACTAGCGGGAAGATCATACGAGCAGTACTTC,CASSRKLAGRSYEQYF,TRBD2,TRBV3-1,many,TRBJ2-7
TGTGCCAGCAGCTTAGTACTAGCCTACGAGCAGTACTTC,CASSLVLAYEQYF,.,TRBV7-2,many,TRBJ2-7
TGTGCCAGCAGCCAAGAGAGGGGGACGGCTGCTTTCTTT,CASSQERGTAAFF,.,TRBV3-1,.,TRBJ1-1
TGTGCCAGCTCACCACCGTCTATAAAAGAGACCCAGTACTTC,CASSPPSIKETQYF,.,TRBV18,few,TRBJ2-5
TGTGCCAGCAGTGGGGGACTAGCGGTTAACTACAATGAGCAGTTCTTC,CASSGGLAVNYNEQFF,TRBD2,TRBV12-3/TRBV12-4,few,TRBJ2-1
TGTGCCAGCAGCCAGCGGACTAGCGGATTCTACAATGAGCAGTTCTTC,CASSQRTSGFYNEQFF,TRBD2,TRBV14,few,TRBJ2-1
TGTGCCAGCAGTGGGCGGGACAGCTCCTACAATGAGCAGTTCTTC,CASSGRDSSYNEQFF,.,TRBV9,many,TRBJ2-1
TGCGCCAGCACTGAGGAGGGAGGAGCCTCAGATACGCAGTATTTT,CASTEEGGASDTQYF,.,TRBV10-2,many,TRBJ2-3
TGTGCCAGCAGCGATGGACAGCCTAACACAGATACGCAGTATTTT,CASSDGQPNTDTQYF,.,TRBV28,many,TRBJ2-3
TGCGCCAGCAGCTGGGGACAGTCTGGTGATACGCAGTATTTT,CASSWGQSGDTQYF,TRBD1,TRBV5-1,few,TRBJ2-3
TGTGCCAGCAGAATCACAGATACGCAGTATTTT,CASRITDTQYF,.,TRBV12-3/TRBV12-4,few,TRBJ2-3
TGTGCCAGCACGGGACAGGCGAGGAGCAATTCACCCCTCCACTTT,CASTGQARSNSPLHF,TRBD1,TRBV7-2,many,TRBJ1-6
TGTGCCAGCAGCTCGGGACAGGAGTTCCAAGAGACCCAGTACTTC,CASSSGQEFQETQYF,TRBD1,TRBV5-5,many,TRBJ2-5
TGTGCCAGCAGGGGGACAGGAACCTACGAGCAGTACTTC,CASRGTGTYEQYF,TRBD1,TRBV28,many,TRBJ2-7
TGTGCCAGTAGTATAAAAGTGGGCGAGAACACTGAAGCTTTCTTT,CASSIKVGENTEAFF,.,TRBV19,few,TRBJ1-1
TGTGCCAGCAGCTTAGGGGACAGAAATGAAAAACTGTTTTTT,CASSLGDRNEKLFF,TRBD1,TRBV11-2,few,TRBJ1-4
TGCGCCAGCAGCTCTGGACAGGGACGATATAATGAAAAACTGTTTTTT,CASSSGQGRYNEKLFF,TRBD1,TRBV5-1,.,TRBJ1-4
TGTGCCACCAGCAGATTACCAGCTGAACCCGGGGAGCTGTTTTTT,CATSRLPAEPGELFF,.,TRBV15,many,TRBJ2-2
TGTGCCAGCAGTCAGACTCCCGGGACAGGGAATAATTCACCCCTCCACTTT,CASSQTPGTGNNSPLHF,TRBD1,TRBV6-6,many,TRBJ1-6
TGTGCCAGCAGCGCCAACCAGGGGGATACGCAGTATTTT,CASSANQGDTQYF,.,TRBV11-2,few,TRBJ2-3
TGTGCCAGCAGTTTCCTCCGCTCCTACAATGAGCAGTTCTTC,CASSFLRSYNEQFF,.,TRBV28,few,TRBJ2-1